A selection of T cell receptor beta chains follows, all from one sample in a study of blood T cell repertoires in COVID-19. Using immunoSEQ multiplex PCR, the repertoire was profiled, and TCRdb retains in-frame clones only, with some absent. The sample holds roughly 200,000 clones; about 85% are singletons and the top ten take 20% to 25%. Sequencing was carried out using PBMCs or T cells enriched from blood (not recorded which). The receptors stem from a woman in her thirties or forties in a cohort exposed to, infected with or recovered from COVID-19 (not recorded which). Both conserved end residues are part of each CDR3. Fields, in order: V gene, clone size, J gene, D gene, CDR3 DNA, CDR3 protein. The D gene is left open where the match is weak. Clone size is given for some rows only: seen once, a few or many times, or a class if the clone is expanded.

>TRBV14|NA|TRBJ2-7|NA
TGTGCCAGCAGCCAAGGCCAGTATTCCTACGAGCAGTACTTC
CASSQGQYSYEQYF
>TRBV7-9|NA|TRBJ1-4|TRBD1
TGTGCCAGCAGCCAGGGACAGGCGGTGAACAATGAAAAACTGTTTTTT
CASSQGQAVNNEKLFF
>TRBV2|NA|TRBJ2-1|NA
TGTGCCAGCAAGTTAGTGCACAATGAGCAGTTCTTC
CASKLVHNEQFF
>TRBV4-2|NA|TRBJ1-2|NA
TGTGCCAGCAGCCAAGAAAGGGAGTCTGGGCTCTATGGCTACACCTTC
CASSQERESGLYGYTF
>TRBV6-5|NA|TRBJ2-7|NA
TGTGCCAGCAATTCCCCGACAATTTATCCCTACGAGCAGTACTTC
CASNSPTIYPYEQYF
>TRBV7-9|NA|TRBJ1-2|NA
TGTGCCAGCAGCGCCTCAGGGTCTAACTATGGCTACACCTTC
CASSASGSNYGYTF
>TRBV4-1|NA|TRBJ2-7|TRBD2
TGCGCCAGCAGCCATACGACTAGCGGGGACTACGAGCAGTACTTC
CASSHTTSGDYEQYF
>TRBV6-1|NA|TRBJ2-1|NA
TGTGCCAGCAGTGAACCGGGGGGCGTCCTTATGCTGTTCTTC
CASSEPGGVLMLFF
>TRBV5-4|NA|TRBJ2-5|TRBD2
TGTGCCAGCAGCTCGACTAGCGGCGGGGAGACCCAGTACTTC
CASSSTSGGETQYF
>TRBV9|NA|TRBJ1-6|NA
TGTGCCAGCAGCGTAGAGGGGAATAATTCACCCCTCCACTTT
CASSVEGNNSPLHF
>TRBV19|NA|TRBJ2-1|TRBD2
TGTGCCAGTAGTGGCTGGGACTACTACAATGAGCAGTTCTTC
CASSGWDYYNEQFF
>TRBV12-2|NA|TRBJ1-1|NA
TGTGCAAATAGGGTGCCTTGGAGGTTCAAAAAAGCTTTCTTT
CANRVPWRFKKAFF
>TRBV27|NA|TRBJ2-7|TRBD2
TGTGCCAGCAGTTACGTAGCGGGAGTGAACGAGCAGTACTTC
CASSYVAGVNEQYF
>TRBV15|NA|TRBJ1-1|TRBD1
TGTGCCACCAGCAGAGTCCGGGACAGGGAAGGGGCTTTCTTT
CATSRVRDREGAFF
>TRBV9|NA|TRBJ1-3|NA
TGTGCCAGCAGCGTAGCGGACGGGAGAAACACCATATATTTT
CASSVADGRNTIYF
>TRBV9|NA|TRBJ2-7|TRBD2
TGTGCCAGCAGCGTTGGGACTAGCGGGTTCTACGAGCAGTACTTC
CASSVGTSGFYEQYF
>TRBV19|NA|TRBJ1-5|TRBD1
TGTGCCAGCAAGTCCGGGACAGGGTTTCAGCCCCAGCATTTT
CASKSGTGFQPQHF
>TRBV6-1|NA|TRBJ2-3|TRBD2
TGTGCCAGCAGTGACCTAGCGGACGTCGAACGTGATACGCAGTATTTT
CASSDLADVERDTQYF
>TRBV12-5|medium-sized|TRBJ1-3|TRBD1
TGTGCTAGTGGTAAGGGGGCAAGCAACACCATATATTTT
CASGKGASNTIYF
>TRBV12-3/TRBV12-4|NA|TRBJ1-5|TRBD1
TGTGCCAGCAGTACAGGGGGCTGGCAGCCCCAGCATTTT
CASSTGGWQPQHF
>TRBV6-5|NA|TRBJ2-7|TRBD1
TGTGCCAGCAGGGGAGACAGACAGGGCTCCTACGAGCAGTACTTC
CASRGDRQGSYEQYF
>TRBV18|NA|TRBJ2-7|TRBD2
TGTGCCAGCTCACCAGTTGAGGGAGGGTCCGAGCAGTACTTC
CASSPVEGGSEQYF
>TRBV3-1/TRBV3-2|NA|TRBJ1-4|NA
TGTGCCAGCAGCCATCTTAGACAGCCCCTCGAAAAACTGTTTTTT
CASSHLRQPLEKLFF
>TRBV7-2|NA|TRBJ2-3|NA
TGTGCCAGCAGCTTTGCAACTAGCACAGATACGCAGTATTTT
CASSFATSTDTQYF
>TRBV27|NA|TRBJ2-1|TRBD1
TGTGCCAGCAGTTTAATGGGGACAGGCTACAATGAGCAGTTCTTC
CASSLMGTGYNEQFF
>TRBV19|NA|TRBJ2-1|TRBD2
TGTGCCAGTACCCCGGGCGGGGGGGACCGCTACAATGAGCAGTTCTTC
CASTPGGGDRYNEQFF
>TRBV11-3|NA|TRBJ1-2|NA
TGTGCCAGCAGCTCTACACCGGGCAGGGGCCTTTCCTATGGCTACACCTTC
CASSSTPGRGLSYGYTF
>TRBV18|NA|TRBJ2-7|TRBD2
TGTGCCAGCTCACCAGTGGCGGGAGCAGACGCGGAGCAGTACTTC
CASSPVAGADAEQYF
>TRBV11-2|once|TRBJ2-1|TRBD2
TGTGCCAGCAGCTTATTATGGCGGGAGTACAATGAGCAGTTCTTC
CASSLLWREYNEQFF
>TRBV6-2/TRBV6-3|NA|TRBJ2-1|TRBD2
TGTGCCAGCAGCCCCGGGACTAGCTTTCAGTTCTTC
CASSPGTSFQFF
>TRBV10-1|NA|TRBJ1-1|TRBD1
TGCGCCAGCAGTGAGTCTGTGGGACAGGGGTTTGAAGCTTTCTTT
CASSESVGQGFEAFF
>TRBV25-1|NA|TRBJ2-7|NA
TGTGCCAGCAGTCCTTCCCGAGGAGGGGAGGACTCCTACGAGCAGTACTTC
CASSPSRGGEDSYEQYF
>TRBV11-2|NA|TRBJ1-2|NA
TGTGCCAGCAGCTCGGGAACGTATTTCGGCTACACCTTC
CASSSGTYFGYTF
>TRBV2|NA|TRBJ1-1|TRBD1
TGTGCCAGGTCGGGACAGATGAACACTGAAGCTTTCTTT
CARSGQMNTEAFF
>TRBV5-1|few|TRBJ1-1|NA
TGCGCCAGCAGCCCTACCGGGACACTGGGACCGAACACTGAAGCTTTCTTT
CASSPTGTLGPNTEAFF
>TRBV28|NA|TRBJ2-6|NA
TGTGCCAGCGAGCGAGCTGGGGCCAACGTCCTGACTTTC
CASERAGANVLTF